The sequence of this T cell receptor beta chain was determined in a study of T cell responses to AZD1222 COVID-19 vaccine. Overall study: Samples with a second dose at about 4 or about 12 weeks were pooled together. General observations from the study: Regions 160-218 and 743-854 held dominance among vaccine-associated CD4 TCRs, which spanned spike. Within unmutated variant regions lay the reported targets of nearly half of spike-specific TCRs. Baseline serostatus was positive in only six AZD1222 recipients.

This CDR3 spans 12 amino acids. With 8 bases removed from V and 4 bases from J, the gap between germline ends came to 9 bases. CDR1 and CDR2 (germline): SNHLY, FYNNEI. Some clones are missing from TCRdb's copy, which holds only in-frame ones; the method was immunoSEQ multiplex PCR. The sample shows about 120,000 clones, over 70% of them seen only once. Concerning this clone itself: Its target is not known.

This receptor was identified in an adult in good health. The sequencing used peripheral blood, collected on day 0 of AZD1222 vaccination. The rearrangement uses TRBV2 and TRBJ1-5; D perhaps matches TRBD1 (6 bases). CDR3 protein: CASAGQNQPQHF. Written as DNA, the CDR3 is TGTGCCAGCGCTGGACAGAATCAGCCCCAGCATTTT.